The 26 T cell receptor beta chains below were found in one sample sequenced in a study of CD8 T cells in Susac syndrome. Random hexamers served to reverse transcribe roughly 0.45 to 1 ug RNA. TCRdb analysed the immunoSEQ multiplex PCR reads with MiXCR anew, one entry per CDR3 protein. The sample consists of 250,000 to 300,000 distinct CDR3 sequences, over 75% of them appearing once. Specimen: CD8+ T cells from PBMCs. All receptors derive from a human donor with multiple sclerosis.

The V and J genes are TRBV10-2 and TRBJ2-5, with a weak D call TRBD1 (6 bases). CDR1 is WSHSY, CDR2 SAAADI, per germline. The length of the CDR3 is 12 residues. Trimming pared 6 bases from V and 4 bases from J, leaving 9 bases between. The DNA of the CDR3 is TGCGCCAGCAGGACAGGTCTAGAGACCCAGTACTTC. Residues: CASRTGLETQYF.

The rearrangement links TRBV6-2 or TRBV6-3 to TRBJ2-1; perhaps TRBD2 as D (6 bases). This CDR3 region has 14 residues. CDR1 and CDR2 from the germline V gene are MNHEY and SVGEGT. V shed 7 bases and J shed 6 bases, with 16 bases lying between them. CDR3 coding DNA: TGTGCCAGCAAAAACGTAGAGGAGGGCAATGAGCAGTTCTTC. Amino acid sequence: CASKNVEEGNEQFF.

The genes are TRBV19 and TRBJ2-1; 7 bases are a match to TRBD2. The CDR3 covers 16 residues. The germline V gene has CDR1 LNHDA and CDR2 SQIVND (reference sequence). After removal of 5 bases from V and 7 bases from J, the junction contained 14 bases not matched to a gene. CDR3 residues: CASSLPPAGVNNEQFF. Here the CDR3 DNA reads TGTGCCAGTAGTCTCCCCCCCGCGGGAGTTAATAATGAGCAGTTCTTC.

The chain recombines TRBV30 with TRBJ1-4, with D tentatively TRBD1 (6 bases). V dropped 0 bases and J dropped 6 bases, with 17 bases sitting between them. Per the germline V gene, CDR1 is GTSNPN and CDR2 is SVGIG (reference sequence). The CDR3 runs to 16 residues. CDR3 in DNA: TGTGCCTGGAGTGTGATGGATGAGGGGGACCATGAAAAACTGTTTTTT. It is translated as CAWSVMDEGDHEKLFF.

The chain links TRBV19 to TRBJ1-2, with D possibly being TRBD1 (6 bases). Trimming took 3 bases from V and 3 from J, leaving 14 bases between them. This CDR3 contains 15 residues. The germline gives CDR1 LNHDA, CDR2 SQIVND (reference sequence). The CDR3 coding sequence is TGTGCCAGTAGTATCAGGGCAGGGGCCGACTATGGCTACACCTTC. Translating it yields CASSIRAGADYGYTF.

The CDR3 here is CASRQRLGQQPQHF. For the CDR3, the DNA is TGTGCCAGCAGACAAAGACTCGGACAGCAGCCCCAGCATTTT. The chain recombines TRBV27 with TRBJ1-5, with D perhaps matching TRBD1 (6 bases). The V gene's germline CDR1 is MNHEY and CDR2 SMNVEV (reference sequence). CDR3 length: 14 amino acids. The ends were cut back, 6 bases at V and 7 bases at J, with 16 bases in the middle.

This chain links TRBV12-3 or TRBV12-4 with TRBJ1-2, with 9 bases matching TRBD1. The CDR3 totals 15 residues. The V and J ends lost 7 bases and 4 bases, in that order; junction bases with no gene match: 10. CDR3 coding DNA: TGTGCCAGCATCAATCCGGGACAGGGAATCTATGGCTACACCTTC. Amino acid sequence: CASINPGQGIYGYTF.

This clonotype occurred once. In nucleotides, the CDR3 is TGTGCCAGTAGTTCTGTGGGTTTGAACGAGCAGTACTTC. As protein: CASSSVGLNEQYF. This sequence joins TRBV19 and TRBJ2-7; unclear D gene. The CDR3 loop spans 13 amino acids. Germline values: CDR1 LNHDA, CDR2 SQIVND (reference sequence). V was pared by 5 bases and J by 5 bases, with 13 bases between.

The chain employs TRBV27 and TRBJ2-3; 9 nucleotides align to TRBD1. The CDR3 is 16 residues long. The ends lost 5 bases at V and 3 bases at J; junction bases unmatched: 9. The germline V gene has CDR1 MNHEY and CDR2 SMNVEV (reference sequence). CDR3 in DNA: TGTGCCAGCAGTCCGTTGGACAGGGGATCTACAGATACGCAGTATTTT. Translation: CASSPLDRGSTDTQYF.

This clonotype was counted a few times. The gene calls are TRBV6-5 and TRBJ1-2; no clear D gene. In germline, CDR1 is MNHEY, CDR2 SVGAGI. The CDR3 extends over 16 amino acids. Trimming stripped 2 bases from V and 5 bases from J, with 18 bases between. The CDR3 coding sequence is TGTGCCAGCAGTTACATTAAGTCCGGGGAGACTTATGGCTACACCTTC. Its translation: CASSYIKSGETYGYTF.

The CDR3 sequence is CASSLRLSHYGYTF. In DNA form, the CDR3 reads TGTGCCAGCAGTTTACGACTGAGCCACTATGGCTACACCTTC. The chain uses TRBV12-3 or TRBV12-4 and TRBJ1-2; D remains unclear. V was trimmed by 2 bases and J by 3 bases, leaving 10 bases between them. CDR3 length: 14 amino acids.

This clonotype has only one observation. The rearrangement links TRBV5-1 to TRBJ1-1, with D possibly TRBD1 on 5 matching bases. Trimming took off 0 bases at V and 0 bases at J, with 12 bases between the two ends. Per the germline V gene, CDR1 is SGHRS and CDR2 is YFSETQ. CDR3 size: 16 residues. The CDR3 protein is CASSLAVTTVNTEAFF. The CDR3 DNA sequence: TGCGCCAGCAGCTTGGCCGTGACGACAGTGAACACTGAAGCTTTCTTT.

This clonotype has a single count. The genes are TRBV19 and TRBJ2-1; 9 nucleotides line up with TRBD2. Per the germline V gene, CDR1 is LNHDA and CDR2 is SQIVND (reference sequence). Unmatched junction bases numbered 1, after V lost 8 bases and J lost 8 bases. CDR3 length: 11 amino acids. CDR3 coding DNA: TGTGCCAGTGAGCGGGAGGATGAGCAGTTCTTC. Protein product: CASEREDEQFF.

This chain links TRBV9 with TRBJ1-6; possibly TRBD1 for D (5 bases). The germline V gene has CDR1 SGDLS and CDR2 YYNGEE. The CDR3 sequence is 14 residues long. The V end was cut by 4 bases, the J end by 10 bases, with 15 bases between. The CDR3 nucleotides read TGTGCCAGCAGCTCAGACAGAACTCCATCACCCCTCCACTTT. As protein: CASSSDRTPSPLHF.

This clonotype was picked up one time. The chain combines TRBV12-5 with TRBJ2-1; 9 nucleotides match TRBD2. Germline V CDR1 and CDR2: LGHNT, FRNRAP. The CDR3 has 15 amino acids. The junction had 7 bases not matched to a gene; V was cut back by 2 bases and J by 8 bases. In DNA, the CDR3 is TGTGCTAGTGGTTTGTGGACTAGCGCCTCGGATGAGCAGTTCTTC. As protein: CASGLWTSASDEQFF.

The chain combines TRBV7-2 with TRBJ2-1; possibly TRBD2 for D (5 bases). CDR3 length equals 19 residues. CDR1 is SGHTA, CDR2 FQGNSA, per germline. V gave up 1 base and J gave up 4 bases, with 23 bases separating them. DNA of the CDR3: TGTGCCAGCAGCTTAGAAACCCGAATGGTAGCGCCCAATTACAATGAGCAGTTCTTC. Translating gives CASSLETRMVAPNYNEQFF. The full variable domain, in which reference TRBV7-2 and TRBJ2-1 provide the parts outside the CDR3, is GAGVSQSPSNKVTEKGKDVELRCDPISGHTALYWYRQSLGQGLEFLIYFQGNSAPDKSGLPSDRFSAERTGGSVSTLTIQRTQQEDSAVYLCASSLETRMVAPNYNEQFFGPGTRLTVL.

The genes are TRBV28 and TRBJ2-1; perhaps TRBD1 as D (5 bases). Between the trimmed V and J ends, which lost 1 base and 5 bases, there was a span of 15 bases. CDR3 length equals 16 residues. CDR1 is MDHEN and CDR2 is SYDVKM in the germline V gene. Here the CDR3 reads CASSLSLGAPDNEQFF. CDR3 sequence (DNA): TGTGCCAGCAGTTTATCCCTAGGGGCCCCAGACAATGAGCAGTTCTTC.

This rearrangement joins TRBV5-1 to TRBJ2-4, with D hard to call. The germline V and J ends were trimmed by 6 bases and 2 bases, with 15 bases remaining between them. The V gene's germline CDR1 is SGHRS and CDR2 YFSETQ. The CDR3 contains 15 residues. In nucleotides, the CDR3 is TGCGCCAGCACACTATCGTATGGCTCCAAAAACATTCAGTACTTC. This translates into CASTLSYGSKNIQYF.

This sequence joins TRBV19 and TRBJ2-7; maybe TRBD2 (6 bases). Germline V CDR1 and CDR2: LNHDA, SQIVND (reference sequence). This CDR3 spans 15 amino acids. Trimming stripped 3 bases from V and 4 bases from J, with 16 bases between. CDR3 nucleotides: TGTGCCAGTAGTATCGCGGGAAATGGCTATTACGAGCAGTACTTC. It codes for CASSIAGNGYYEQYF.

This sequence joins TRBV29-1 and TRBJ2-1; TRBD2 matches 10 bases. The CDR3 is 14 residues long. Per germline, CDR1 SQVTM and CDR2 ANQGSEA. The V gene end was trimmed by 3 bases and the J gene end by 9 bases; junction bases not matched to a gene: 8. The CDR3 sequence: CSVDPSGSGGEQFF. CDR3 nucleotides: TGCAGCGTTGACCCTAGCGGGAGCGGGGGTGAGCAGTTCTTC.

The gene calls are TRBV9 and TRBJ2-1; the D gene is possibly TRBD2 (6 bases). Germline loops: CDR1 SGDLS, CDR2 YYNGEE. V was cut by 1 base and J by 7 bases, with 15 bases left in between. The CDR3 is 15 residues long. The CDR3 DNA follows: TGTGCCAGCAGCGTATTGTCCGGGGGACCTAATGAGCAGTTCTTC. Amino acid sequence: CASSVLSGGPNEQFF.

The sample holds one count of this clonotype. V gene TRBV29-1 combines with J gene TRBJ2-3; 7 bases line up with TRBD2. Germline CDR1 SQVTM, CDR2 ANQGSEA. The CDR3 consists of 16 residues. J was trimmed by 3 bases and V by 0 bases; bases with no gene match: 9. The CDR3 here is CSVEDSTAGVTDTQYF. DNA of the CDR3: TGCAGCGTTGAAGACAGTACGGCGGGGGTGACAGATACGCAGTATTTT.

J is TRBJ1-1 and V is TRBV20-1; D remains ambiguous. Trimming cost V 6 bases and J 7 bases, with 6 bases left between them. Looked up from germline, CDR1 is DFQATT and CDR2 is SNEGSKA (reference sequence). The CDR3 runs 9 residues. CDR3 sequence reads: CSANDEAFF. Here the CDR3 DNA reads TGCAGTGCCAATGATGAAGCTTTCTTT.

This clonotype was observed once. The chain uses TRBV19 and TRBJ2-1; D perhaps matches TRBD1 (5 bases). Trimming left V 3 bases short and J 10 bases short, with 7 bases between. The CDR3 runs 11 residues. CDR1 is LNHDA, CDR2 SQIVND, per germline (reference sequence). CDR3 DNA: TGTGCCAGTAGTATTGGGGCCGAGCAGTTCTTC. It specifies CASSIGAEQFF.

The chain has TRBV7-9 and TRBJ2-7; 9 bases align to TRBD2. V lost 4 bases to trimming and J lost 4 bases; unmatched junction nucleotides: 8. The germline V gene encodes CDR1 SEHNR and CDR2 FQNEAQ (reference sequence). The CDR3 spans 15 residues. This CDR3 reads CASSSTSGNWYEQYF. CDR3 coding DNA: TGTGCCAGCAGCTCGACTAGCGGTAATTGGTACGAGCAGTACTTC.

In this sample, this clonotype turned up once. CDR3 nucleotide sequence: TGTGCCAGCATCTCGGGGGGGAACACTGAAGCTTTCTTT. Its protein is CASISGGNTEAFF. The gene calls are TRBV12-3 or TRBV12-4 and TRBJ1-1; possible D gene TRBD1, 5 bases. Trimming cost V 7 bases and J 1 base, with 10 bases left between them. The CDR3 runs 13 residues.